This TCR beta chain was sequenced during a study of T cells in Graves' hyperthyroidism and ophthalmopathy. Overall study results and limits: A model of 13 V-J features distinguished ophthalmopathy from stable hyperthyroidism.

The CDR3 has 14 residues. The V gene's germline CDR1 is SGHTA and CDR2 FQGNSA. Comment on this clonotype: Its specificity is unknown. A much larger clone lies a single base off, so this may be a read error.

RNA transcripts yielded amplified TCR beta CDR3 regions. The HTBI primer set was used in a first-round RT-PCR of the TCR CDR3. TCRdb independently ran MiXCR on the multiplex PCR reads; one entry per CDR3 protein. The sample has a few hundred thousand distinct CDR3 sequences, around 14% seen once. Each 10 ml fresh peripheral blood draw supplied the PBMCs. The V and J genes are TRBV7-2 and TRBJ2-3; perhaps TRBD1 as D (5 bases). Sequencing used blood. This clonotype was obtained from a woman in her 30s with Graves' hyperthyroidism. Here the CDR3 DNA reads TGTGCCAGCAGCGCACAATTGGGCACAGGTACGCAGTATTTT. Amino acids: CASSAQLGTGTQYF.